This T cell receptor beta chain was profiled in a study of blood T cell repertoires in COVID-19. Germline V gene lookup returns CDR1 LNHNV and CDR2 YYDKDF (reference sequence). This CDR3 is built from 15 residues. V lost 0 bases, J lost 5 bases, and 13 bases lay in between. Only in-frame clones appear in the TCRdb table, and some are missing; sequencing was by immunoSEQ multiplex PCR. This table holds about 210,000 clones, more than 75% found once. This clone has more than one count but fewer than ten. Specimen: peripheral blood. The chain is built from TRBV15 and TRBJ1-1; a possible D gene is TRBD1 (6 bases). The sequence came from a woman aged 60 to 75 with COVID-19, enrolled during active disease. The CDR3 is CATSRELGQVTEAFF. For the CDR3, the DNA is TGTGCCACCAGCAGAGAGTTGGGACAAGTAACTGAAGCTTTCTTT. Complete variable domain (other parts from reference TRBV15 and TRBJ1-1): DAMVIQNPRYQVTQFGKPVTLSCSQTLNHNVMYWYQQKSSQAPKLLFHYYDKDFNNEADTPDNFQSRRPNTSFCFLDIRSPGLGDTAMYLCATSRELGQVTEAFFGQGTRLTVV.